This T cell receptor beta chain was observed in a study of OX40 agonist ivuxolimab in advanced cancers. Across the whole study: From 23 to 79 years was the age range, with a mean of around 54 years, and roughly 80% were male. Points from the study as a whole: Expanded peripheral T cells had an undetermined antigen specificity. Expanded clones belonging to CD8+ T cells outnumbered, on average, those of CD4+.

Worth noting for this clone: What it binds is unknown.

This table comes from immunoSEQ multiplex PCR, and its TCRdb copy is limited to in-frame clones, with some not included. Of approximately 60,000 clones detected, nearly 95% appear once; the ten largest clones hold 18%. The CDR3 spans 12 residues. The germline V gene has CDR1 MNHEY and CDR2 SMNVEV (reference sequence). Unmatched junction bases numbered 8, after V lost 5 bases and J lost 11 bases. The clonotype comes from an adult with an advanced solid tumor such as melanoma, head and neck, liver or kidney cancer. The J gene is TRBJ1-1, the V gene TRBV27, with 7 bases fitting TRBD1. This specimen was CD4+ or CD8+ T cells sorted from blood, taken in a trial of the OX40 agonist ivuxolimab. DNA of the CDR3: TGTGCCAGCAGTCTCCCGACAGGGAGGGCTTTCTTT. Translating gives CASSLPTGRAFF.